One and the same sample provided the 24 T cell receptor beta chains below, sequenced in a study of metastatic and nonmetastatic thyroid tumors. TCRdb reanalyzed the PCR reads with MiXCR. Of about 10,000 clones detected, 38% appear once; the ten largest clones hold roughly a sixth. Each patient went into thyroid surgery without having received any treatment. Source material: tumor tissue. The receptors originated from a female donor with papillary thyroid cancer or a benign thyroid nodule (not recorded which). Some clones in this sample may be carry-over from other donors' samples.

The chain carries TRBV10-3 and TRBJ2-7, with TRBD1 identical over 10 bases. With V trimmed by 7 bases and J by 2 bases, 8 bases remained unmatched. CDR1 is ENHRY, CDR2 SYGVKD, per germline. This CDR3 is built from 15 residues. This CDR3 is CAITEGQGLPYEQYF. The CDR3 DNA sequence: TGTGCCATCACCGAGGGACAGGGGCTTCCCTACGAGCAGTACTTC.

This rearrangement joins TRBV12-3 or TRBV12-4 to TRBJ1-2; 9 nucleotides agree with TRBD1. The CDR3 spans 13 residues. V shed 6 bases, J shed 4 bases, and the junction held 3 bases outside the gene matches. CDR3 region: CASRTDRGYGYTF. The CDR3 bases are TGTGCCAGCAGAACGGACAGGGGCTATGGCTACACCTTC.

The chain recombines TRBV2 with TRBJ1-2, with D possibly TRBD1 on 5 matching bases. V was shortened by 4 bases and J by 4 bases, with 16 bases between the two germline ends. Germline assignment: CDR1 SNHLY and CDR2 FYNNEI. The CDR3 covers 15 residues. In nucleotides, the CDR3 is TGTGCCAGCAGTGCCGGGACCGCGGAGATCTATGGCTACACCTTC. It specifies CASSAGTAEIYGYTF.

CDR3 region: CASSTGTGEGRANVLTF. The CDR3 DNA sequence: TGTGCCAGTAGTACGGGGACAGGGGAGGGTAGGGCCAACGTCCTGACTTTC. The gene calls are TRBV19 and TRBJ2-6; 10 bases match TRBD1. Germline lookup yields CDR1 LNHDA and CDR2 SQIVND (reference sequence). The CDR3 consists of 17 residues. Trimming removed 4 bases from V and 5 bases from J; junction bases left unmatched: 8.

This clone qualifies as large. V is TRBV6-1 and J is TRBJ2-1; 7 bases fit TRBD2. Looked up from germline, CDR1 is MNHNS and CDR2 is SASEGT. After removal of 8 bases from V and 2 bases from J, the junction contained 0 bases not matched to a gene. The CDR3 extends over 12 amino acids. The CDR3 DNA reads as TGTGCCAGCGGGACTACCTACAATGAGCAGTTCTTC. Its translation: CASGTTYNEQFF.

This clone was counted ten times or more. V gene TRBV28 combines with J gene TRBJ2-7; 10 bases are shared with TRBD1. CDR3 length: 18 residues. Unmatched junction bases numbered 15, after V lost 6 bases and J lost 1 base. Germline assignment: CDR1 MDHEN and CDR2 SYDVKM. The CDR3 bases are TGTGCCAGCAGCTTGACCGGGACAGGGGCCTTTCCTTCCTACGAGCAGTACTTC. It encodes CASSLTGTGAFPSYEQYF.

This clone was counted only a few times. The chain carries TRBV2 and TRBJ1-5; D possibly corresponds to TRBD1 (5 bases). CDR3 length: 15 residues. Trimming took off 9 bases at V and 2 bases at J, with 17 bases between the two ends. Germline CDR1 and CDR2: SNHLY and FYNNEI. CDR3 region: CASRGSGYGNQPQHF. CDR3 bases: TGTGCCAGTAGGGGATCTGGGTACGGCAATCAGCCCCAGCATTTT.

The chain recombines TRBV6-1 with TRBJ1-6; 11 nucleotides match TRBD1. Germline V lookup: CDR1 MNHNS, CDR2 SASEGT. The CDR3 is made up of 14 amino acids. V trimming: 9 bases; J trimming: 9 bases; junction bases outside the gene matches: 7. The CDR3 reads CASSPGTGGSPLHF. The CDR3 DNA reads TGTGCCAGTAGTCCCGGGACAGGGGGTTCACCCCTCCACTTT.

V gene TRBV6-1 combines with J gene TRBJ1-2, with D possibly TRBD1 on 6 matching bases. Trimming left V 4 bases short and J 6 bases short, with 12 bases between. The germline gives CDR1 MNHNS, CDR2 SASEGT. The CDR3 totals 13 residues. The chain's CDR3 is CASSVAPGDGYTF. For the CDR3, the DNA is TGTGCCAGCAGTGTAGCGCCAGGGGATGGCTACACCTTC.

The chain combines TRBV12-5 with TRBJ2-3, with 9 bases that match TRBD2. Trimming removed 3 bases from V and 3 bases from J; junction bases left unmatched: 1. Germline lookup yields CDR1 LGHNT and CDR2 FRNRAP. There are 14 residues in the CDR3. The CDR3 sequence: CASGLAGGTDTQYF. CDR3 sequence (DNA): TGTGCTAGTGGTTTAGCGGGAGGTACAGATACGCAGTATTTT.

The V and J genes are TRBV20-1 and TRBJ1-1; D gene uncertain. Looked up from germline, CDR1 is DFQATT and CDR2 is SNEGSKA (reference sequence). The V and J ends lost 6 bases and 4 bases respectively, with 15 bases between them. The CDR3 sequence is 13 residues long. The CDR3 here is CSATNLGSTEAFF. CDR3 nucleotide sequence: TGCAGTGCAACCAATTTAGGTAGCACTGAAGCTTTCTTT.

The chain uses TRBV20-1 and TRBJ2-3; 16 nucleotides agree with TRBD2. The V segment lost 2 bases and the J segment 2 bases; nucleotides outside the gene matches: 4. The CDR3 is made up of 17 amino acids. In germline, CDR1 is DFQATT, CDR2 SNEGSKA (reference sequence). The CDR3 reads CSARPGTSGGDTDTQYF. In DNA form, the CDR3 reads TGCAGTGCTAGACCCGGGACTAGCGGGGGGGACACAGATACGCAGTATTTT.

The chain is built from TRBV30 and TRBJ1-2, with TRBD1 as a possible D gene (6 bases). Trimming took 4 bases from V and 7 from J, leaving 13 bases between them. Germline V lookup: CDR1 GTSNPN, CDR2 SVGIG (reference sequence). This CDR3 spans 12 amino acids. CDR3 protein: CAWIQGIGGYTF. For the CDR3, the DNA is TGTGCCTGGATTCAGGGGATCGGTGGCTACACCTTC.

This chain connects TRBV6-1 to TRBJ1-6; 7 bases map to TRBD1. The CDR3 contains 16 residues. Looked up from germline, CDR1 is MNHNS and CDR2 is SASEGT. The trim removed 0 bases at V and 4 bases at J, leaving 3 bases unmatched. The CDR3 nucleotides read TGTGCCAGCAGTGAAGCTACCAGGGGGTATAATTCACCCCTCCACTTT. Protein product: CASSEATRGYNSPLHF.

This clone appeared a few times. The chain links TRBV27 to TRBJ1-6; 9 bases are shared with TRBD1. The junction had 2 bases not matched to a gene; V was cut back by 7 bases and J by 7 bases. This CDR3 is 13 amino acids long. CDR1 and CDR2 from the germline V gene are MNHEY and SMNVEV (reference sequence). In nucleotides, the CDR3 is TGTGCCAGCAAGGGACAGGGAAATTCACCCCTCCACTTT. This gives the protein CASKGQGNSPLHF.

This chain joins TRBV14 and TRBJ2-7; TRBD1 matches 10 bases. There are 16 residues in the CDR3. With V trimmed by 4 bases and J by 5 bases, 11 bases remained unmatched. Germline lookup yields CDR1 SGHDN and CDR2 FVKESK. The CDR3 nucleotides are TGTGCCAGCAGCCCCTCCAGACAGGGGGCGTATAACGAGCAGTACTTC. Translating gives CASSPSRQGAYNEQYF.

V is TRBV6-1 and J is TRBJ2-1; the D gene is possibly TRBD2 (6 bases). CDR1 is MNHNS, CDR2 SASEGT, per germline. This CDR3 is built from 15 residues. The germline V and J ends were trimmed by 2 bases and 3 bases, with 11 bases remaining between them. CDR3 residues: CASSELAGFYNEQFF. The CDR3 DNA follows: TGTGCCAGCAGTGAATTGGCGGGATTCTACAATGAGCAGTTCTTC.

This clone appeared a single time. One junction end disagrees with the germline gene, perhaps due to a read error. The chain combines TRBV7-7 with TRBJ2-1; D is unresolved. Germline V gene data show CDR1 as SSHAT and CDR2 as FNYEAQ (reference sequence). The CDR3 loop spans 13 amino acids. As DNA, the CDR3 is TGTGCTAGCAGCTCCGATCTAGGCACAAAGCAGTTCTTC. It encodes CASSSDLGTKQFF.

V is TRBV7-8 and J is TRBJ2-7; TRBD2 matches at 7 bases. CDR3 length: 14 amino acids. The germline V gene encodes CDR1 SGHVS and CDR2 FQNEAQ. Unmatched junction bases numbered 5, after V lost 4 bases and J lost 2 bases. CDR3 in amino acids: CASSYRREAYEQYF. Here the CDR3 DNA reads TGTGCCAGCAGCTACCGACGGGAGGCCTACGAGCAGTACTTC.

This clone was seen only a few times. J is TRBJ1-2 and V is TRBV28, with TRBD1 matching over 7 bases. This CDR3 has 13 residues. Germline values: CDR1 MDHEN, CDR2 SYDVKM. V lost 5 bases and J lost 4; bases outside the gene matches: 4. In DNA form, the CDR3 reads TGTGCCAGCAGTAGGAGGGACAGCTATGGCTACACCTTC. It codes for CASSRRDSYGYTF.

This clone was seen ten or more times. The chain joins TRBV6-6 to TRBJ1-5; D is uncertain. The CDR3 contains 14 residues. Trimming left V 0 bases short and J 1 base short, with 4 bases between. Germline V gene lookup returns CDR1 MNHNY and CDR2 SVGAGI (reference sequence). CDR3 residues: CASSYSLSNQPQHF. CDR3 coding DNA: TGTGCCAGCAGTTACTCGCTGAGCAATCAGCCCCAGCATTTT.

This clone was seen just once. The V and J genes are TRBV7-2 and TRBJ2-2; 14 bases align to TRBD2. V lost 0 bases to trimming and J lost 1 base; unmatched junction nucleotides: 1. The germline V gene encodes CDR1 SGHTA and CDR2 FQGNSA. This CDR3 has 18 residues. The CDR3 here is CASSLAGLAGVNTGELFF. The CDR3 nucleotides read TGTGCCAGCAGCTTAGCGGGACTAGCGGGGGTGAACACCGGGGAGCTGTTTTTT.

V is TRBV25-1 and J is TRBJ1-2, with a weak D call TRBD1 (6 bases). This CDR3 has 12 residues. V lost 8 bases, J lost 4 bases, and 11 bases lay in between. The germline V gene has CDR1 MGHDK and CDR2 SYGVNS. CDR3: CASGGGPYGYTF. CDR3 in DNA: TGTGCCAGCGGTGGGGGGCCCTATGGCTACACCTTC.

This chain joins TRBV19 and TRBJ1-2; no clear D gene. This CDR3 is 13 amino acids long. V was pared by 9 bases and J by 0 bases, with 11 bases between. Germline lookup yields CDR1 LNHDA and CDR2 SQIVND (reference sequence). The CDR3: CASWGVANYGYTF. In DNA, the CDR3 is TGTGCCAGCTGGGGAGTCGCTAACTATGGCTACACCTTC.